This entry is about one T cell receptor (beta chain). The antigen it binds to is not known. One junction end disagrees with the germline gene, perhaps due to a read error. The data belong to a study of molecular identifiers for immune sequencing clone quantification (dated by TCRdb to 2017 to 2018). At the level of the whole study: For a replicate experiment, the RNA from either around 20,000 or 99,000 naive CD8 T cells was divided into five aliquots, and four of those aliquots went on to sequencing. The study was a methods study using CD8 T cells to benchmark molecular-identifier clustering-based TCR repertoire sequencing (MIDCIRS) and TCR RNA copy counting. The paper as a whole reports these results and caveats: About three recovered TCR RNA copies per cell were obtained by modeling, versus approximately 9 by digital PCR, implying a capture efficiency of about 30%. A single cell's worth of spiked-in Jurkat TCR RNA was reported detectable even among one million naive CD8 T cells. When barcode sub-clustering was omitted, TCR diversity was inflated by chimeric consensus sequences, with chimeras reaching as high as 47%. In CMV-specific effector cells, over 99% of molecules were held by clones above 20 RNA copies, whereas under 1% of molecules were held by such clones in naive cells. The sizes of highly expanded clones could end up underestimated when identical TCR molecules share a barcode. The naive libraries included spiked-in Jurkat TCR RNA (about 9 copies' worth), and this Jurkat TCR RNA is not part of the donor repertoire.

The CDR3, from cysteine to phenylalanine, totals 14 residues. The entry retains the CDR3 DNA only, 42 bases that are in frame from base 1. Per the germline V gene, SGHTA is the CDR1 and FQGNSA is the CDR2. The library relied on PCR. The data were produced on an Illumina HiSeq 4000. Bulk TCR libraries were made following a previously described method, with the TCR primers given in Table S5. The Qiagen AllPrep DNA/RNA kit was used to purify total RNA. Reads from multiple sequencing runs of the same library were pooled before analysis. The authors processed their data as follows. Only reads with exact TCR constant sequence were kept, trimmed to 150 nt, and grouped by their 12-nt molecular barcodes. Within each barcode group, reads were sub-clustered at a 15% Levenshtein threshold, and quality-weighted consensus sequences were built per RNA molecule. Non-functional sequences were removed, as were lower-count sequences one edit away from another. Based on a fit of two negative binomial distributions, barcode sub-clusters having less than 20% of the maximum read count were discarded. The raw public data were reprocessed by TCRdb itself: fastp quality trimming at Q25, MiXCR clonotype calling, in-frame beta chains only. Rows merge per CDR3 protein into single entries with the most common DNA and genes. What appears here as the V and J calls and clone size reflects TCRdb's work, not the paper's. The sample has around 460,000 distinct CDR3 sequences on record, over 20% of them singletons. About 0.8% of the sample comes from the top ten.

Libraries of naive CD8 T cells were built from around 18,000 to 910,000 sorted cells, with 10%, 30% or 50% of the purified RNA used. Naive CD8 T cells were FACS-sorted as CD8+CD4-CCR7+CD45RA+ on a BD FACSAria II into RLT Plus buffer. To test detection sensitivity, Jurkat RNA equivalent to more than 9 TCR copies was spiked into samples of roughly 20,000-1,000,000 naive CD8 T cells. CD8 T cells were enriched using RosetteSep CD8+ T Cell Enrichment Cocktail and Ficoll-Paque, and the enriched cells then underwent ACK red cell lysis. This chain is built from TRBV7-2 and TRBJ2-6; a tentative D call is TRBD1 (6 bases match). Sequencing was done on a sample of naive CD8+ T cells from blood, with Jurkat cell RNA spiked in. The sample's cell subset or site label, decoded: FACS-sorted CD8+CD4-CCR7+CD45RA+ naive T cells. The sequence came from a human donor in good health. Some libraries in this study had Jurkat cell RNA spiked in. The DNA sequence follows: TGTGCCAGCGGCTTAGCAGGGGATCATAACGTCCTGACTTTC. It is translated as CASGLAGDHNVLTF.